This is a list of T cell receptor beta chains from one sample in a study of OX40 agonist ivuxolimab in advanced cancers. Sequencing was performed with immunoSEQ multiplex PCR; in TCRdb, only in-frame clones are kept and a portion is missing. The repertoire holds approximately 130,000 clones, approximately 94% seen once, with more than 1% in the top ten. Source: CD4+ or CD8+ T cells sorted from blood, taken in a trial of the OX40 agonist ivuxolimab. All receptors come from an adult with an advanced solid tumor such as melanoma, head and neck, liver or kidney cancer. The CDR3 runs from the conserved cysteine through the conserved F or W. The order of the fields is V gene, D gene, CDR3 protein. The D gene is left open where the match is weak.

v_gene: TRBV6-5; d_gene: .; CDR3aa: CASSYSPTANTGELFF
v_gene: TRBV6-5; d_gene: .; CDR3aa: CASSLRAFNQPQHF
v_gene: TRBV27; d_gene: .; CDR3aa: CASSLRETQYF
v_gene: TRBV7-9; d_gene: TRBD1; CDR3aa: CASSLEGQGYGYTF
v_gene: TRBV19; d_gene: .; CDR3aa: CASTSTVNQPQHF
v_gene: TRBV27; d_gene: .; CDR3aa: CASSRPSTNEKLFF
v_gene: TRBV9; d_gene: TRBD1; CDR3aa: CASSEPGQLSSGYTF
v_gene: TRBV4-1; d_gene: TRBD1; CDR3aa: CASSQPTGVGSPLHF
v_gene: TRBV10-2; d_gene: .; CDR3aa: CASRRDSYGYTF
v_gene: TRBV6-1; d_gene: .; CDR3aa: CASSEGLNYGYTF
v_gene: TRBV28; d_gene: TRBD2; CDR3aa: CASSFQWEGFPGANVLTF
v_gene: TRBV6-5; d_gene: TRBD2; CDR3aa: CASSYRLAGTGELFF
v_gene: TRBV18; d_gene: TRBD1; CDR3aa: CASSPLPQGATYGYTF
v_gene: TRBV7-2; d_gene: TRBD2; CDR3aa: CASSLALSSRGGDNEQFF
v_gene: TRBV7-9; d_gene: TRBD2; CDR3aa: CASSSLGLGHYEQYF
v_gene: TRBV4-1; d_gene: TRBD1; CDR3aa: CASSQVRDRASEDEQFF
v_gene: TRBV10-2; d_gene: TRBD2; CDR3aa: CASSDASGGGYYNEQFF
v_gene: TRBV6-5; d_gene: .; CDR3aa: CASSYSSKGTYEQYF
v_gene: TRBV10-1; d_gene: .; CDR3aa: CASSSGQGGEKLFF
v_gene: TRBV4-3; d_gene: .; CDR3aa: CASSQVAQWGSYEQYF
v_gene: TRBV6-5; d_gene: .; CDR3aa: CASSGRLLRYEQYF
v_gene: TRBV18; d_gene: .; CDR3aa: CASSHSQGRSGELFF
v_gene: TRBV10-3; d_gene: TRBD2; CDR3aa: CAISDPFLAGGPETQYF
v_gene: TRBV9; d_gene: .; CDR3aa: CASSQEGGTGTYEQYF
v_gene: TRBV7-2; d_gene: .; CDR3aa: CASSLVGGAPGYTF
v_gene: TRBV28; d_gene: TRBD1; CDR3aa: CASSLGAGGRTEAFF
v_gene: TRBV7-9; d_gene: TRBD1; CDR3aa: CASSFGTAYNSPLHF
v_gene: TRBV7-2; d_gene: TRBD1; CDR3aa: CASSFGQGGSPLHF
v_gene: TRBV11-2; d_gene: .; CDR3aa: CASSSPRGRSQRNEKLFF